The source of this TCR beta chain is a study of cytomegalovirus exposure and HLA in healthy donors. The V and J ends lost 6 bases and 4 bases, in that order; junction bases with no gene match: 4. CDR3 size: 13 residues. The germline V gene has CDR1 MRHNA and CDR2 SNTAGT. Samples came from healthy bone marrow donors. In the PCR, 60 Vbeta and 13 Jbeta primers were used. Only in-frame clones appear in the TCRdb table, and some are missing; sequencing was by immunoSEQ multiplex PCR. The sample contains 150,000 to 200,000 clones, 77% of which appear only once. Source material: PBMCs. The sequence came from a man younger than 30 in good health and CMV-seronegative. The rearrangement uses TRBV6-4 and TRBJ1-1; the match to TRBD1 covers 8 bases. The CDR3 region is CASRETGGTEAFF. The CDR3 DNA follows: TGTGCCAGCAGGGAAACAGGGGGCACTGAAGCTTTCTTT.